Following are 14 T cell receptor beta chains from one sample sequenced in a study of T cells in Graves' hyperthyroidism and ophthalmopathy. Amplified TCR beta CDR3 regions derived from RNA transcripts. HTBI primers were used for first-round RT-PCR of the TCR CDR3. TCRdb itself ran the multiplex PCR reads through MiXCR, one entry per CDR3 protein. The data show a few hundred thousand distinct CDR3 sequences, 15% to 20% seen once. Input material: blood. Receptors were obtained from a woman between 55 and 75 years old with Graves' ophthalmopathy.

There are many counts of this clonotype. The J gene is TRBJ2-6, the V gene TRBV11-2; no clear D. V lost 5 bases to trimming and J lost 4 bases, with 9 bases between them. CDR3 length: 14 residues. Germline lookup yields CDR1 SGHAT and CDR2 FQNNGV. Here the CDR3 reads CASSVTEGANVLTF. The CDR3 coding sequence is TGTGCCAGCAGCGTAACGGAGGGGGCCAACGTCCTGACTTTC.

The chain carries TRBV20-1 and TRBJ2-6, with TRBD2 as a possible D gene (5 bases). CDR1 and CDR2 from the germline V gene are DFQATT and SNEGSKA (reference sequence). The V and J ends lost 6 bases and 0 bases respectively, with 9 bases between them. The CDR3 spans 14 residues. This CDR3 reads CSAAGGSGANVLTF. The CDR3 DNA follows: TGCAGTGCCGCAGGAGGCTCTGGGGCCAACGTCCTGACTTTC.

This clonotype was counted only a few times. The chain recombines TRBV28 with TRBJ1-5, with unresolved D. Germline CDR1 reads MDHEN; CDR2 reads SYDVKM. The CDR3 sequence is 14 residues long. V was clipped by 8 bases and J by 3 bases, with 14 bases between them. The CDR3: CASGLSADNQPQHF. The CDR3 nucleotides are TGTGCCAGCGGGCTGAGTGCCGACAATCAGCCCCAGCATTTT.

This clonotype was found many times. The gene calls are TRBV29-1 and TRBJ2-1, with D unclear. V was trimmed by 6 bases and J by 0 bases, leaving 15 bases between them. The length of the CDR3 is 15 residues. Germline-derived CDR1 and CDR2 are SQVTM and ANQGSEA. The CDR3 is CSVERTPSSYNEQFF. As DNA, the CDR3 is TGCAGCGTGGAAAGGACCCCGAGCTCCTACAATGAGCAGTTCTTC.

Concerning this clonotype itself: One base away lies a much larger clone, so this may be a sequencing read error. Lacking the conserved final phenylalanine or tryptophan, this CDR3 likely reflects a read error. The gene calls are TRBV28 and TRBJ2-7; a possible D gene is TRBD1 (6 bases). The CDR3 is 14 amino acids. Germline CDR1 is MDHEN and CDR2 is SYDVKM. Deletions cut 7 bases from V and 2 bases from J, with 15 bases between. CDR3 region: CASTATGSPYEQYL. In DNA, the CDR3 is TGTGCCAGCACTGCTACAGGGTCCCCCTACGAGCAGTACCTC.

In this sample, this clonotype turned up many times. CDR3: CSAMRQGTQDGYTF. In nucleotides, the CDR3 is TGCAGTGCTATGCGACAGGGGACGCAGGATGGCTACACCTTC. The chain has TRBV20-1 and TRBJ1-2, with 8 bases matching TRBD1. This CDR3 spans 14 amino acids. Germline lookup yields CDR1 DFQATT and CDR2 SNEGSKA (reference sequence). V trimming: 4 bases; J trimming: 6 bases; junction bases outside the gene matches: 10.

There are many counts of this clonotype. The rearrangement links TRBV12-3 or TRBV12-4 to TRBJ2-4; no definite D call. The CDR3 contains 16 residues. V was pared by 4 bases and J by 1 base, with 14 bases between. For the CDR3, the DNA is TGTGCCAGCAGTTCGACCTCCCTGGGGGCCAAAAACATTCAGTACTTC. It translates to CASSSTSLGAKNIQYF.

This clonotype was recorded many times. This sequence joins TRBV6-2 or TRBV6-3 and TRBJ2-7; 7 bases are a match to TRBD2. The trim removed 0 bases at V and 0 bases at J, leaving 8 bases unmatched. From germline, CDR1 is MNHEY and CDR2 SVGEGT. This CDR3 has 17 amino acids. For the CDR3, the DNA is TGTGCCAGCAGTTACTCCCTCGTTGGCGGGAGCTCCTACGAGCAGTACTTC. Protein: CASSYSLVGGSSYEQYF.

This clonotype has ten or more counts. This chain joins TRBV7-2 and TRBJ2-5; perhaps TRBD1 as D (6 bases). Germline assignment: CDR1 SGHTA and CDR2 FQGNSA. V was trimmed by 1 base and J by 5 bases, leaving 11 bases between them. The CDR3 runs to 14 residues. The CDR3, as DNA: TGTGCCAGCAGCTTAGTGCGCAGGGGTGAGACCCAGTACTTC. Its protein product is CASSLVRRGETQYF.

In nucleotides, the CDR3 is TGTGCCAGCAGGTCGAGTCCGGTTTTCTCTGGGGCCAACGTCCTGACTTTC. Protein: CASRSSPVFSGANVLTF. The chain couples TRBV6-1 to TRBJ2-6; no definite D call. The CDR3 loop spans 17 amino acids. Trimming took off 6 bases at V and 0 bases at J, with 15 bases between the two ends. The V gene's germline CDR1 is MNHNS and CDR2 SASEGT.

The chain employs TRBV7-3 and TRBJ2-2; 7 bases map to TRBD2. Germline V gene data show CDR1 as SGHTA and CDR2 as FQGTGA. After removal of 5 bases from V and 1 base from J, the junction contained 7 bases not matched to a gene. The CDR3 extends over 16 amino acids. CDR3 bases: TGTGCCAGCAGCCCCAGGGACTATCGGAACACCGGGGAGCTGTTTTTT. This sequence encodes CASSPRDYRNTGELFF. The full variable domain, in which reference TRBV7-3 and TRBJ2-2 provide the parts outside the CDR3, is GAGVSQTPSNKVTEKGKYVELRCDPISGHTALYWYRQSLGQGPEFLIYFQGTGAADDSGLPNDRFFAVRPEGSVSTLKIQRTERGDSAVYLCASSPRDYRNTGELFFGEGSRLTVL.

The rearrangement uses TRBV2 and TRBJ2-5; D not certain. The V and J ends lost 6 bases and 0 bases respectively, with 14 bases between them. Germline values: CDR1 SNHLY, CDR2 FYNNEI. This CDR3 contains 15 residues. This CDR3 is CASSVEDGYQETQYF. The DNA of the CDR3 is TGTGCCAGCAGCGTAGAGGATGGGTACCAAGAGACCCAGTACTTC.

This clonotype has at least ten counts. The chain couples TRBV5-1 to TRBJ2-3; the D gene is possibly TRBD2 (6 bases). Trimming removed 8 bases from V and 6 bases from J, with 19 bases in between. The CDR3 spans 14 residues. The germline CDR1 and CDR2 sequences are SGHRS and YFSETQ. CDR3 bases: TGCGCCAGTCATTCCGGGACTCCGTGGGATACGCAGTATTTT. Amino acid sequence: CASHSGTPWDTQYF.

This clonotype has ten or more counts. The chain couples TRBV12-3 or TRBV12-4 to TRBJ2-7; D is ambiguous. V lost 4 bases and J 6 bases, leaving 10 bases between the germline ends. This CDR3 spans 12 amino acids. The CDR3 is CASSSNSVEQYF. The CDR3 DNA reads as TGTGCCAGCAGTTCAAACTCAGTCGAGCAGTACTTC.